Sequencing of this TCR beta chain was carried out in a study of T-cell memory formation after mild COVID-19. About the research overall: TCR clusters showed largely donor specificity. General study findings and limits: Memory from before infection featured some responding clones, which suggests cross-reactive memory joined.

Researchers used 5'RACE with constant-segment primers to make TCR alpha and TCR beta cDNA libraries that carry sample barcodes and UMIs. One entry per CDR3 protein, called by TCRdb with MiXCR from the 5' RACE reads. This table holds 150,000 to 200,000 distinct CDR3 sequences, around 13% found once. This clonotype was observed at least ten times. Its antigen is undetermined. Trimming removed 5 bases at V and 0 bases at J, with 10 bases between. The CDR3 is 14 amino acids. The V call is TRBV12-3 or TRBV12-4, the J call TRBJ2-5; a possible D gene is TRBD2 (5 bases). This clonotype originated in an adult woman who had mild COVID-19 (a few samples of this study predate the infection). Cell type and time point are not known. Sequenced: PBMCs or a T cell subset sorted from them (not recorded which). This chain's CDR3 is CASSPREYQETQYF. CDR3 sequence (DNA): TGTGCCAGCAGTCCTAGGGAGTACCAAGAGACCCAGTACTTC.